Listed here are 31 T cell receptor beta chains from one sample, sequenced in a study of radiation and T cells in renal cell carcinoma. TCRdb keeps only in-frame clones here, not all; method: immunoSEQ multiplex PCR. Of roughly 4,900 clones listed, 50% to 60% were seen once; the top ten hold around 53%. The treatment here: 15 Gy SBRT to primary tumor, nephrectomy 4 weeks later. The sample here was tumor tissue, taken from a patient whose treatment included radiotherapy and nephrectomy. The receptors shown here come from a man between 60 and 75 years old with renal cell carcinoma.

This rearrangement joins TRBV7-3 to TRBJ1-1; 8 nucleotides match TRBD1. The CDR3 length is 17 residues. Germline V CDR1 and CDR2: SGHTA, FQGTGA. J was trimmed by 9 bases and V by 1 base; bases with no gene match: 16. The CDR3 region is CASSLSRGPRGMAKAFF. The CDR3 bases are TGTGCCAGCAGCTTAAGCAGGGGGCCGAGGGGGATGGCGAAAGCTTTCTTT.

The chain recombines TRBV6-5 with TRBJ1-5; maybe TRBD1 (5 bases). This CDR3 contains 15 residues. CDR1 MNHEY and CDR2 SVGAGI come from the germline V gene. Trimming cost V 6 bases and J 6 bases, with 18 bases left between them. CDR3 residues: CASSPKGNHLQPQHF. The CDR3 nucleotides are TGTGCCAGCAGCCCTAAGGGGAACCACCTTCAGCCCCAGCATTTT.

This clone was counted a few times. The chain couples TRBV30 to TRBJ2-7, with 8 bases lining up with TRBD2. The CDR3 covers 14 residues. Germline CDR1 GTSNPN, CDR2 SVGIG (reference sequence). V dropped 0 bases and J dropped 0; count of bases not matched to a gene: 1. CDR3 residues: CAWSVLADSYEQYF. The DNA of the CDR3 is TGTGCCTGGAGTGTACTAGCGGACTCCTACGAGCAGTACTTC. Complete variable domain (other parts from reference TRBV30 and TRBJ2-7): SQTIHQWPATLVQPVGSPLSLECTVEGTSNPNLYWYRQAAGRGLQLLFYSVGIGQISSEVPQNLSASRPQDRQFILSSKKLLLSDSGFYLCAWSVLADSYEQYFGPGTRLTVT.

A few counts support this clone. The gene calls are TRBV18 and TRBJ2-7; possibly TRBD1 for D (5 bases). Germline V gives CDR1 KGHSH, CDR2 LQKENI. This CDR3 is built from 15 residues. V was shortened by 4 bases and J by 2 bases, with 15 bases between the two germline ends. CDR3 nucleotide sequence: TGTGCCAGCTCACAAACAAGGACAAACCCCTACGAGCAGTACTTC. As protein: CASSQTRTNPYEQYF.

In the case of this clone: The sample holds other DNA sequences that translate to the same CDR3. V and J are TRBV7-3 and TRBJ2-6; the match to TRBD2 covers 7 bases. CDR1 and CDR2 from the germline V gene are SGHTA and FQGTGA. The CDR3 contains 16 residues. V lost 2 bases and J lost 2; bases outside the gene matches: 3. CDR3 loop: CASSLSAGAGANVLTF. The CDR3 DNA is TGTGCCAGCAGCTTATCGGCGGGAGCTGGGGCCAACGTCCTGACTTTC.

The gene calls are TRBV25-1 and TRBJ1-1; D unclear. CDR3 size: 13 residues. Germline values: CDR1 MGHDK, CDR2 SYGVNS. V was cut by 1 base and J by 3 bases, with 6 bases left in between. CDR3 amino acids: CASSELGYTEAFF. The CDR3 coding sequence is TGTGCCAGCAGTGAATTAGGGTACACTGAAGCTTTCTTT.

The chain combines TRBV23-1 with TRBJ2-1; 14 bases are a match to TRBD2. TRBV23-1 carries the ORF label, with uncertain function. CDR3 size: 22 residues. V shed 4 bases, J shed 7 bases, and the junction held 24 bases outside the gene matches. CDR3 protein: CASSRVAKTGLAGVWGGNEQFF. For the CDR3, the DNA is TGCGCCAGCAGTCGCGTAGCAAAGACGGGACTAGCGGGAGTGTGGGGGGGGAATGAGCAGTTCTTC.

V and J are TRBV5-1 and TRBJ2-1; D uncertain. Germline V lookup: CDR1 SGHRS, CDR2 YFSETQ. V was clipped by 0 bases and J by 4 bases, with 17 bases between them. The CDR3 consists of 17 residues. CDR3 nucleotides: TGCGCCAGCAGCTTGGTAGCCCTCCGTATAGGTTACAATGAGCAGTTCTTC. Translated: CASSLVALRIGYNEQFF.

V is TRBV18 and J is TRBJ2-7; TRBD1 matches at 8 bases. Germline V gives CDR1 KGHSH, CDR2 LQKENI. This CDR3 has 13 amino acids. The junction had 7 bases not matched to a gene; V was cut back by 6 bases and J by 6 bases. The CDR3 sequence: CASSQSTGVEQYF. CDR3 in DNA: TGTGCCAGCTCCCAATCGACAGGGGTCGAGCAGTACTTC.

CDR3 residues: CASSTPEGNEQYF. The DNA of the CDR3 is TGCGCCAGCAGCACACCAGAAGGAAACGAGCAGTACTTC. The chain joins TRBV5-1 to TRBJ2-7, with D uncertain. The CDR3 runs to 13 residues. Germline V CDR1 and CDR2: SGHRS, YFSETQ. Trimming took 4 bases from V and 5 from J, leaving 13 bases between them.

A single count supports this clone. V is TRBV7-3 and J is TRBJ1-1; the D gene is possibly TRBD1 (6 bases). Per the germline V gene, CDR1 is SGHTA and CDR2 is FQGTGA. Trimming pared 8 bases from V and 5 bases from J, leaving 15 bases between. The CDR3 is 13 residues long. CDR3 sequence: CASAGAGRTEAFF. The CDR3 DNA is TGTGCCAGCGCAGGGGCAGGGCGTACTGAAGCTTTCTTT.

The V call is TRBV30, the J call TRBJ1-5; 9 bases fit TRBD1. The V and J ends lost 7 bases and 7 bases, in that order; junction bases with no gene match: 11. CDR3 length: 14 residues. CDR1 is GTSNPN, CDR2 SVGIG, per germline (reference sequence). This CDR3 is CAYQPTGGMQPQHF. The CDR3 bases are TGTGCCTACCAACCGACAGGGGGGATGCAGCCCCAGCATTTT.

CDR3 amino acids: CASSWAGESYEQYF. CDR3 in DNA: TGCGCCAGCAGCTGGGCAGGGGAATCCTACGAGCAGTACTTC. This chain links TRBV5-1 with TRBJ2-7, with D perhaps TRBD1 (6 bases). V was cut by 3 bases and J by 1 base, with 11 bases left in between. Per the germline V gene, CDR1 is SGHRS and CDR2 is YFSETQ. The CDR3 covers 14 residues.

This chain uses TRBV18 with TRBJ1-1, with D possibly TRBD1 on 5 matching bases. Trimming took 2 bases from V and 5 from J, leaving 12 bases between them. This CDR3 spans 14 amino acids. CDR1 and CDR2 from the germline V gene are KGHSH and LQKENI. The CDR3 nucleotides are TGTGCCAGCTCACCAGGAACAGGAAGGACTGAAGCTTTCTTT. This codes for CASSPGTGRTEAFF.

The chain carries TRBV7-3 and TRBJ2-7; the match to TRBD2 covers 10 bases. The CDR3 loop spans 15 amino acids. Germline CDR1 is SGHTA and CDR2 is FQGTGA. V trimming: 2 bases; J trimming: 3 bases; junction bases outside the gene matches: 4. The CDR3 bases are TGTGCCAGCAGCTTAGGGCTAGCGGGAGTCTACGAGCAGTACTTC. Translation gives CASSLGLAGVYEQYF.

The chain carries TRBV10-3 and TRBJ1-1; D might be TRBD1 (5 bases). The CDR3 sequence is 13 residues long. The germline V gene encodes CDR1 ENHRY and CDR2 SYGVKD. The germline V and J ends were trimmed by 0 bases and 10 bases, with 12 bases remaining between them. For the CDR3, the DNA is TGTGCCATCAGTGAGTCGAGGGGCCAGAGAGCTTTCTTT. Encoded protein: CAISESRGQRAFF.

This clone turned up a few times. The CDR3 is CASSETPGQRNTEAFF. The CDR3 DNA reads as TGTGCCAGCAGCGAGACACCGGGACAGCGGAACACTGAAGCTTTCTTT. This chain uses TRBV5-5 with TRBJ1-1, with 7 bases identical to TRBD1. V lost 4 bases, J lost 1 base, and 10 bases stayed unmatched. There are 16 residues in the CDR3. Germline values: CDR1 SGHKS, CDR2 YYEKEE (reference sequence).

The CDR3 sequence is CASRRITGVVATEAFF. CDR3 DNA sequence: TGCGCCAGCAGACGGATAACAGGGGTGGTGGCCACTGAAGCTTTCTTT. This rearrangement joins TRBV5-1 to TRBJ1-1; TRBD1 matches at 7 bases. The germline V gene has CDR1 SGHRS and CDR2 YFSETQ. The CDR3 has 16 residues. Germline trimming cut 5 bases from V and 4 bases from J; bases unmatched to any gene: 14.

This clone rates as medium-sized (0.01 to 0.1%). The V call is TRBV6-1, the J call TRBJ2-7, with D perhaps TRBD2 (6 bases). V lost 11 bases, J lost 3 bases, and 17 bases lay in between. There are 13 residues in the CDR3. Germline loops: CDR1 MNHNS, CDR2 SASEGT. CDR3 amino acids: CAGGYSSNYEQYF. The CDR3 DNA sequence: TGTGCCGGAGGGTATAGCTCCAACTACGAGCAGTACTTC.

The J gene is TRBJ2-6, the V gene TRBV30; D is uncertain. The germline gives CDR1 GTSNPN, CDR2 SVGIG (reference sequence). Between the trimmed V and J ends, which lost 1 base and 0 bases, there was a span of 7 bases. The CDR3 loop spans 15 amino acids. CDR3 DNA: TGTGCCTGGAGTGGCAAACACTCTGGGGCCAACGTCCTGACTTTC. It translates to CAWSGKHSGANVLTF.

Regarding this clone: Distinct nucleotide sequences in the sample also encode this CDR3. This sequence joins TRBV5-1 and TRBJ1-5, with a possible D match to TRBD1 (6 bases). V lost 3 bases and J lost 0, with 13 bases in between. Germline values: CDR1 SGHRS, CDR2 YFSETQ. This CDR3 is 16 amino acids long. CDR3 in amino acids: CASSSGHGDSNQPQHF. The CDR3 region has the DNA TGCGCCAGCAGCTCGGGACACGGAGATAGCAATCAGCCCCAGCATTTT.

V usage is TRBV5-1 and J usage is TRBJ1-5, with 9 bases fitting TRBD1. V lost 4 bases, J lost 3 bases, and 8 bases stayed unmatched. This CDR3 has 16 amino acids. The germline CDR1 and CDR2 sequences are SGHRS and YFSETQ. CDR3 in amino acids: CASSPDGTGYNQPQHF. The CDR3, as DNA: TGCGCCAGCAGCCCGGACGGGACAGGGTACAATCAGCCCCAGCATTTT.

V and J are TRBV15 and TRBJ1-5, with a weak D call TRBD1 (5 bases). The ends were cut back, 0 bases at V and 6 bases at J, with 12 bases in the middle. Per the germline V gene, CDR1 is LNHNV and CDR2 is YYDKDF (reference sequence). The CDR3 covers 15 residues. The CDR3 bases are TGTGCCACCAGCAGAGATGGTTGGGGGTCTCAGCCCCAGCATTTT. Amino acids: CATSRDGWGSQPQHF.

V and J are TRBV5-6 and TRBJ2-7; perhaps TRBD2 as D (5 bases). This CDR3 comprises 15 residues. Germline lookup yields CDR1 SGHDT and CDR2 YYEEEE. Trimming took off 0 bases at V and 6 bases at J, with 16 bases between the two ends. The CDR3 protein is CASSLVSLLEGEQYF. CDR3 nucleotides: TGTGCCAGCAGCTTGGTGTCCCTGCTAGAGGGCGAGCAGTACTTC.

The J gene is TRBJ1-5, the V gene TRBV7-2, with a possible D match to TRBD1 (6 bases). V lost 6 bases and J 0 bases, leaving 12 bases between the germline ends. The CDR3 loop spans 15 amino acids. The V gene's germline CDR1 is SGHTA and CDR2 FQGNSA. The CDR3 here is CASSGGPYSNQPQHF. In DNA, the CDR3 is TGTGCCAGCAGTGGGGGGCCCTATAGCAATCAGCCCCAGCATTTT.

The chain links TRBV7-2 to TRBJ1-5, with D hard to call. The V gene's germline CDR1 is SGHTA and CDR2 FQGNSA. CDR3 size: 14 residues. Between the trimmed V and J ends, which lost 5 bases and 5 bases, there was a span of 13 bases. The DNA of the CDR3 is TGTGCCAGCAGCCCTGTAGGGATCGATCAGCCCCAGCATTTT. This sequence encodes CASSPVGIDQPQHF.

This clone was seen a handful of times. The chain has TRBV2 and TRBJ2-7, with 9 bases that match TRBD1. V gave up 6 bases and J gave up 5 bases; unmatched junction bases: 2. Germline V lookup: CDR1 SNHLY, CDR2 FYNNEI. This CDR3 region has 12 residues. The CDR3 is CASSWTGDEQYF. The CDR3 nucleotides are TGTGCCAGCAGCTGGACAGGGGACGAGCAGTACTTC. Looking up the rest from reference TRBV2 and TRBJ2-7 gives the full variable domain: EPEVTQTPSHQVTQMGQEVILRCVPISNHLYFYWYRQILGQKVEFLVSFYNNEISEKSEIFDDQFSVERPDGSNFTLKIRSTKLEDSAMYFCASSWTGDEQYFGPGTRLTVT.

V gene TRBV4-2 combines with J gene TRBJ1-4, with 9 bases aligning to TRBD1. The CDR3 has 15 amino acids. Germline CDR1 LGHNA, CDR2 YNFKEQ. Trimming at V came to 5 bases and at J to 4 bases, leaving 5 bases not matched to a gene. CDR3: CASSYQGQGNEKLFF. The CDR3 nucleotides are TGTGCCAGCAGCTACCAGGGACAGGGTAATGAAAAACTGTTTTTT.

The genes are TRBV9 and TRBJ1-2, with D possibly TRBD1 on 5 matching bases. The germline gives CDR1 SGDLS, CDR2 YYNGEE. V was shortened by 0 bases and J by 5 bases, with 23 bases between the two germline ends. The CDR3 consists of 18 residues. In nucleotides, the CDR3 is TGTGCCAGCAGCGTAGATCCGGGGACCTATTACGTTGCATATGGCTACACCTTC. This encodes CASSVDPGTYYVAYGYTF.

The chain links TRBV29-1 to TRBJ2-7, with 7 bases that match TRBD2. Trimming took 7 bases from V and 6 from J; bases not matched to a gene: 6. Germline assignment: CDR1 SQVTM and CDR2 ANQGSEA. CDR3 size: 11 residues. The CDR3 sequence is CSAGGPGEQYF. The CDR3 coding sequence is TGCAGCGCGGGAGGCCCAGGCGAGCAGTACTTC.

This chain links TRBV18 with TRBJ1-5; 7 bases are shared with TRBD1. From germline, CDR1 is KGHSH and CDR2 LQKENI. After removal of 2 bases from V and 11 bases from J, the junction contained 12 bases not matched to a gene. The CDR3 is 15 amino acids. The CDR3 nucleotides read TGTGCCAGCTCACCAGGACAGGTACCTTCATTGGCCCAGCATTTT. Residues: CASSPGQVPSLAQHF.